The 17 T cell receptor beta chains reported below all come from one sample, sequenced in a study of vaccination effects on CD4 cells after COVID-19. Culture lasted 10 days before CD4+ T cell isolation. Assay: immunoSEQ multiplex PCR; the TCRdb copy retains only in-frame clones and omits some. There are almost 40,000 clones in the sample; around 80% occur only once, and just under 3% lies in the top ten. Their cognate antigens are unknown. This sample comprised CD4+ T cells from PBMCs cultured without peptide, obtained before COVID-19 vaccination. Receptor source: a human donor who received a COVID-19 vaccine.

The rearrangement links TRBV10-3 to TRBJ1-4; no firm D call. The CDR3 loop spans 13 amino acids. Trimming cost V 11 bases and J 4 bases, with 14 bases left between them. Germline CDR1 and CDR2: ENHRY and SYGVKD. The CDR3 here is CASSGSGNEKLFF. CDR3 DNA: TGTGCCTCCTCGGGGAGCGGTAATGAAAAACTGTTTTTT.

V usage is TRBV9 and J usage is TRBJ2-1; TRBD2 aligns across 7 bases. The CDR3 has 16 amino acids. Per germline, CDR1 SGDLS and CDR2 YYNGEE. V lost 0 bases to trimming and J lost 1 base; unmatched junction nucleotides: 4. The CDR3 here is CASSVGGGQSYNEQFF. The CDR3 DNA follows: TGTGCCAGCAGCGTAGGCGGGGGTCAATCCTACAATGAGCAGTTCTTC.

The genes are TRBV5-1 and TRBJ2-3; 11 bases match TRBD2. This CDR3 region has 15 residues. V trimming: 2 bases; J trimming: 4 bases; junction bases outside the gene matches: 3. Germline assignment: CDR1 SGHRS and CDR2 YFSETQ. The CDR3 spells CASSLALAGADTQYF. In nucleotides, the CDR3 is TGCGCCAGCAGCTTAGCACTAGCGGGGGCAGATACGCAGTATTTT.

The chain joins TRBV30 to TRBJ1-6, with 9 bases aligning to TRBD1. Trimming removed 4 bases from V and 9 bases from J; junction bases left unmatched: 7. CDR3 length equals 14 residues. Germline loops: CDR1 GTSNPN, CDR2 SVGIG (reference sequence). The CDR3 spells CAWITGTGPSPLHF. The CDR3 region has the DNA TGTGCCTGGATTACCGGGACAGGGCCTTCACCCCTCCACTTT.

The chain couples TRBV28 to TRBJ1-1, with 7 bases that match TRBD1. The V gene end was trimmed by 5 bases and the J gene end by 4 bases; junction bases not matched to a gene: 7. Germline V lookup: CDR1 MDHEN, CDR2 SYDVKM. This CDR3 spans 14 amino acids. CDR3 sequence: CASSHRGAITEAFF. CDR3 DNA: TGTGCCAGCAGTCACAGGGGTGCGATCACTGAAGCTTTCTTT.

The chain couples TRBV23-1 to TRBJ1-2; D gene unclear. TRBV23-1 is an open reading frame, and its role is uncertain. V was clipped by 0 bases and J by 2 bases, with 4 bases between them. The CDR3 length is 13 residues. The CDR3 is CASSQSRNYGYTF. In nucleotides, the CDR3 is TGCGCCAGCAGTCAATCGAGGAACTATGGCTACACCTTC.

The chain combines TRBV4-3 with TRBJ1-2; tentative D call: TRBD1 (5 bases). Looked up from germline, CDR1 is LGHNA and CDR2 is YSLEER. This CDR3 is built from 16 residues. Deletions cut 0 bases from V and 3 bases from J, with 14 bases between. Here the CDR3 DNA reads TGCGCCAGCAGCCAAGAAATCTCGGGGACGTACTATGGCTACACCTTC. Amino acid sequence: CASSQEISGTYYGYTF.

V is TRBV5-5 and J is TRBJ2-2; D ambiguous. Trimming shortened V by 4 bases and J by 0 bases, and 13 bases separated the two germline ends. Per the germline V gene, CDR1 is SGHKS and CDR2 is YYEKEE (reference sequence). The CDR3 consists of 16 residues. The CDR3 loop is CASSPRHSANTGELFF. CDR3 coding DNA: TGTGCCAGCAGCCCCCGACACTCAGCGAACACCGGGGAGCTGTTTTTT.

The rearrangement uses TRBV4-1 and TRBJ1-6, with a tentative D call TRBD1 (6 bases). The ends were cut back, 2 bases at V and 15 bases at J, with 11 bases in the middle. The CDR3 contains 12 residues. CDR1 is MGHRA, CDR2 YSYEKL, per germline. Written as DNA, the CDR3 is TGCGCCAGCAGCCAACGGGACAATCTCCTCCACTTT. It encodes CASSQRDNLLHF.

This clone was found once. The V call is TRBV4-1, the J call TRBJ2-1; no firm D call. The V gene lost 2 bases and the J gene lost 5 bases, with 7 bases spanning the gap. This CDR3 is 13 amino acids long. Germline assignment: CDR1 MGHRA and CDR2 YSYEKL. The CDR3 reads CASSQPLDNEQFF. CDR3 DNA sequence: TGCGCCAGCAGCCAACCACTCGACAATGAGCAGTTCTTC.

This clone was seen just once. V and J are TRBV5-6 and TRBJ2-1; D not resolved. This CDR3 has 14 amino acids. Germline V gene lookup returns CDR1 SGHDT and CDR2 YYEEEE. The V end was cut by 4 bases, the J end by 5 bases, with 13 bases between. The CDR3 DNA reads as TGTGCCAGCAGCCCCATGGCCGAAGACAATGAGCAGTTCTTC. It translates to CASSPMAEDNEQFF.

This clone appeared a single time. The chain carries TRBV10-3 and TRBJ2-5; D gene ambiguous. The V gene lost 2 bases and the J gene lost 5 bases, with 15 bases spanning the gap. CDR1 and CDR2 from the germline V gene are ENHRY and SYGVKD. This CDR3 region has 15 residues. The CDR3 DNA follows: TGTGCCATCAGTGAGGGGGTAGAAAAAAGGGAGACCCAGTACTTC. Translated, it gives CAISEGVEKRETQYF.

The chain carries TRBV4-1 and TRBJ2-1; TRBD2 might be the D (7 bases). This CDR3 has 15 amino acids. The V gene lost 4 bases and the J gene lost 7 bases, with 17 bases spanning the gap. Germline CDR1 and CDR2: MGHRA and YSYEKL. The CDR3: CASSLGKGGRNEQFF. In DNA, the CDR3 is TGCGCCAGCAGCCTCGGTAAGGGGGGGAGGAATGAGCAGTTCTTC.

The rearrangement links TRBV29-1 to TRBJ1-5; D uncertain. The ends were cut back, 2 bases at V and 0 bases at J, with 14 bases in the middle. Germline V gene lookup returns CDR1 SQVTM and CDR2 ANQGSEA. This CDR3 spans 16 amino acids. DNA of the CDR3: TGCAGCGTTGAAAAGGTCGGTCAAGATAGCAATCAGCCCCAGCATTTT. This translates into CSVEKVGQDSNQPQHF.

The chain has TRBV2 and TRBJ1-6; 8 positions agree with TRBD1. Per germline, CDR1 SNHLY and CDR2 FYNNEI. V lost 3 bases, J lost 6 bases, and 1 base stayed unmatched. This CDR3 is built from 14 residues. The DNA for the CDR3 is TGTGCCAGCAGTGATCAGGGGGCTAATTCACCCCTCCACTTT. Residues: CASSDQGANSPLHF.

The chain is built from TRBV30 and TRBJ1-3; perhaps TRBD1 as D (6 bases). The V end lost 4 bases, the J end lost 2 bases, and 15 bases lay between the germline ends. Germline CDR1 GTSNPN, CDR2 SVGIG (reference sequence). The CDR3 has 15 amino acids. The DNA of the CDR3 is TGTGCCTGGATGGGGGGGCTAACCGCTGGAAACACCATATATTTT. It encodes CAWMGGLTAGNTIYF.

The CDR3 DNA sequence: TGTGCCAGTAGGCAGGGAGGGAATCAGCCCCAGCATTTT. This gives the protein CASRQGGNQPQHF. The rearrangement uses TRBV19 and TRBJ1-5, with a possible D match to TRBD1 (5 bases). Trimming took off 6 bases at V and 4 bases at J, with 10 bases between the two ends. The V gene's germline CDR1 is LNHDA and CDR2 SQIVND (reference sequence). The CDR3 has 13 amino acids.